This T cell receptor beta chain was sequenced for a study of human T cells and chemical hapten exposure. Broader study findings: Because all patients had alopecia, their immune responses might differ from healthy ones.

As regards this clonotype: What it binds is not known.

Sample time point: patch test 1, 2 weeks after DPC sensitization. The treatment: therapeutic diphenylcyclopropenone sensitization with weekly scalp DPC. V lost 3 bases and J lost 4, with 15 bases in between. Germline CDR1 and CDR2: SEHNR and FQNEAQ (reference sequence). This CDR3 comprises 15 residues. TCRdb recomputed calls from the RACE reads with MiXCR, one row per CDR3 protein. The sample lists more than 100,000 distinct CDR3 sequences, roughly 13% occurring once. The sequence derives from a young man with alopecia areata. Some clones in this sample may be carry-over from other donors' samples. This rearrangement joins TRBV7-9 to TRBJ1-1; possibly TRBD1 for D (6 bases). Sequencing was performed on whole blood, taken in connection with sensitization to the hapten diphenylcyclopropenone (DPC). DNA for the CDR3: TGTGCCAGCAGCTTTGAACGGGGGCTACCCACTGAAGCTTTCTTT. Encoded protein: CASSFERGLPTEAFF. The full variable domain, in which reference TRBV7-9 and TRBJ1-1 provide the parts outside the CDR3, is DTGVSQNPRHKITKRGQNVTFRCDPISEHNRLYWYRQTLGQGPEFLTYFQNEAQLEKSRLLSDRFSAERPKGSFSTLEIQRTEQGDSAMYLCASSFERGLPTEAFFGQGTRLTVV.